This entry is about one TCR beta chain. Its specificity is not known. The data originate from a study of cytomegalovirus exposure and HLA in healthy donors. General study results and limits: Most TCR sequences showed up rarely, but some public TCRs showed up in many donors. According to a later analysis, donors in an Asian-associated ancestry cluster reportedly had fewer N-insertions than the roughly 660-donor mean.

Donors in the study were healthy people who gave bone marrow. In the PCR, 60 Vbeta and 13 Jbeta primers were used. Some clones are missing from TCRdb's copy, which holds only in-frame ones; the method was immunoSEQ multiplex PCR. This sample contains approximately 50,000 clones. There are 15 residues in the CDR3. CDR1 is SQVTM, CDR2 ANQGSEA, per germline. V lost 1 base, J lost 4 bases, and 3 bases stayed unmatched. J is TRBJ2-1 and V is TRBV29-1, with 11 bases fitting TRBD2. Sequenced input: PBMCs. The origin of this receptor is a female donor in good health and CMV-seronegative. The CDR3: CSVEGIAGGYNEQFF. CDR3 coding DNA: TGCAGCGTTGAAGGGATAGCGGGAGGGTACAATGAGCAGTTCTTC.